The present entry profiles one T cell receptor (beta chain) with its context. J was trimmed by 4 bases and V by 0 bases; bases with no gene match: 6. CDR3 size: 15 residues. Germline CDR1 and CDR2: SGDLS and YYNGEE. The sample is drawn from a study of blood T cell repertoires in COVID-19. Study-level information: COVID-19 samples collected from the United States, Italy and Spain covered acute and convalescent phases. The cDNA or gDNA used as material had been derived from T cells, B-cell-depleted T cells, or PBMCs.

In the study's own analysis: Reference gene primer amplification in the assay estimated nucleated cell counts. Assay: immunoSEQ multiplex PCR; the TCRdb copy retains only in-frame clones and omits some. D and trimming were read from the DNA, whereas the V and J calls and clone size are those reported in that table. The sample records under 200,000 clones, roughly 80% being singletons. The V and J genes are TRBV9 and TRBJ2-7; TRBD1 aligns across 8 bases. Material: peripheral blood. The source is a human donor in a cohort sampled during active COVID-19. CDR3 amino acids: CASSVAGTGFYEQYF. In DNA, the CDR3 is TGTGCCAGCAGCGTAGCGGGGACAGGTTTTTACGAGCAGTACTTC.